This T cell receptor beta chain was profiled in a study of T-cell reconstitution after alpha-beta-depleted transplantation in children. Study-wide results and caveats: High day-60 TCRbeta diversity in some patients came from surviving recipient T cells and thymic progenitors. About two months after transplant, alpha-beta T cells reportedly came from several hundred expanded graft clones. At the one-year point after transplant, T-cell counts and TCRbeta diversity were found to come mostly from T cells that had been newly produced.

This clonotype was counted only a few times. What it binds is unknown. Germline and junction disagree at one end, which may indicate a read error. Unique molecular identifiers were built into the TCRbeta library. Each CDR3 protein is one row after TCRdb ran MiXCR on the PCR reads. The sample includes roughly 400,000 distinct CDR3 sequences, about 45% of them seen just once. The CDR3 runs 10 residues. CDR1 and CDR2 from the germline V gene are SNHLY and FYNNEI. The sample here was PBMCs, taken before TCRalphabeta/CD19-depleted stem cell transplant. The receptor was isolated from a girl aged 2-10 years with aplastic anemia, due to receive a stem cell transplant. The genes are TRBV2 and TRBJ1-2; D not certain. CDR3: CASSFLGVKF. Here the CDR3 DNA reads TGTGCCAGCAGCTTCCTCGGGGTCAAATTC.